The clone carrying this T cell receptor (beta chain) was seen a few times. In Cohort 3, a recovered donor had either two negative PCRs, clearance, or symptom resolution. The CDR3 has 14 residues. The junction had 7 bases not matched to a gene; V was cut back by 2 bases and J by 7 bases. Germline-derived CDR1 and CDR2 are MNHNS and SASEGT. The data belong to a study of blood T cell repertoires in COVID-19. Study-wide context: The study drew acute and convalescent COVID-19 samples from the United States, Italy and Spain.

Original handling: Nucleated cell number was recorded as an estimate derived from reference gene primer amplification. Measured with immunoSEQ multiplex PCR; TCRdb has only the in-frame clones, and not every one. The V and J calls and clone size were taken over from that table, and D and trimming were inferred from the DNA. The sample lists approximately 300,000 clones, over 85% occurring once. Sequenced sample: PBMCs or T cells enriched from blood (not recorded which). The gene calls are TRBV6-1 and TRBJ1-1, with TRBD1 matching 7 bases. This TCR came from a woman in her 30s who had recovered from COVID-19. In DNA form, the CDR3 reads TGTGCCAGCAGTGAACGTCGACAGGGCGGTGAAGCTTTCTTT. It translates to CASSERRQGGEAFF.